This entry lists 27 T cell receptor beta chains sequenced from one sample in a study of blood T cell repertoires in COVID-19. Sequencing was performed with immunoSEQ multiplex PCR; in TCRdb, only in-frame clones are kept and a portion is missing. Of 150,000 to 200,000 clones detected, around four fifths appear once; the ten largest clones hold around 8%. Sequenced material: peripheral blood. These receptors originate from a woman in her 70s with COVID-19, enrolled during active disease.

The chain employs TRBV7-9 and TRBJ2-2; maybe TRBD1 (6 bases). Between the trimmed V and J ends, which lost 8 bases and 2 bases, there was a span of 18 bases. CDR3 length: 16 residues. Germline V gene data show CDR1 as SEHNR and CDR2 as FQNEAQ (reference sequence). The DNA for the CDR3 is TGTGCCAGCGCCTTCCTGGGCAGGGGAAACACCGGGGAGCTGTTTTTT. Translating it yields CASAFLGRGNTGELFF.

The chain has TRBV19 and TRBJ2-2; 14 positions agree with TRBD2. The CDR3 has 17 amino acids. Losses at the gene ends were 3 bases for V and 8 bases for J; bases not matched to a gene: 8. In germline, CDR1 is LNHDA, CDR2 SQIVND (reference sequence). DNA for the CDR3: TGTGCCAGTAGTATCCGACTAGCGGGAGGGCCCCCGGGGGAGCTGTTTTTT. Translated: CASSIRLAGGPPGELFF.

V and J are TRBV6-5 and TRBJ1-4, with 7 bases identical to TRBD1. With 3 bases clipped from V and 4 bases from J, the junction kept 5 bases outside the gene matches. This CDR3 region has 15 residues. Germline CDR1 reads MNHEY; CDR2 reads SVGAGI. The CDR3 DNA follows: TGTGCCAGCAGTTATTCGGGACAGATTAATGAAAAACTGTTTTTT. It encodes CASSYSGQINEKLFF.

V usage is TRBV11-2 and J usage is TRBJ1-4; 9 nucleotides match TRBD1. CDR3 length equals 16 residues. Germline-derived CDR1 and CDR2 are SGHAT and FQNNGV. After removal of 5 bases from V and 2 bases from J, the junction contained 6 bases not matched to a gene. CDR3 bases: TGTGCCAGCAGCACCGGGACAGGGAGGACTAATGAAAAACTGTTTTTT. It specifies CASSTGTGRTNEKLFF.

The CDR3 sequence: CASSWQGANGYTF. The CDR3 nucleotides read TGTGCCAGCAGTTGGCAGGGGGCGAATGGCTACACCTTC. The chain combines TRBV28 with TRBJ1-2; TRBD1 agrees at 8 bases. Trimming took 4 bases from V and 6 from J; bases not matched to a gene: 4. The germline CDR1 and CDR2 sequences are MDHEN and SYDVKM. CDR3 length equals 13 residues.

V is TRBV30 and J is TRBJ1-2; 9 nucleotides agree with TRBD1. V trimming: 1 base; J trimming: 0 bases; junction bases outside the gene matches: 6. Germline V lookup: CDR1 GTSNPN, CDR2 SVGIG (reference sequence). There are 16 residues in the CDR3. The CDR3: CAWSGDRAWPNYGYTF. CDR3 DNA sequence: TGTGCCTGGAGTGGGGACAGGGCCTGGCCTAACTATGGCTACACCTTC. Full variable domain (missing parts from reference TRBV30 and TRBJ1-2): SQTIHQWPATLVQPVGSPLSLECTVEGTSNPNLYWYRQAAGRGLQLLFYSVGIGQISSEVPQNLSASRPQDRQFILSSKKLLLSDSGFYLCAWSGDRAWPNYGYTFGSGTRLTVV.

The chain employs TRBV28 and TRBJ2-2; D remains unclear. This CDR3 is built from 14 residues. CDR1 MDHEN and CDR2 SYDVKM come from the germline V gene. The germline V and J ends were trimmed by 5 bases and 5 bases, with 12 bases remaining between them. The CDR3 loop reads CASSTPARTGELFF. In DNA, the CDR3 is TGTGCCAGCAGTACCCCGGCTAGGACCGGGGAGCTGTTTTTT.

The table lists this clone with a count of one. CDR3: CASSFPGRDTQYF. The CDR3 DNA reads as TGTGCCAGTAGTTTCCCCGGTCGGGATACGCAGTATTTT. The V gene is TRBV19, the J gene TRBJ2-3; no reliable D call. This CDR3 comprises 13 residues. CDR1 and CDR2 (germline): LNHDA, SQIVND (reference sequence). V was shortened by 5 bases and J by 6 bases, with 12 bases between the two germline ends.

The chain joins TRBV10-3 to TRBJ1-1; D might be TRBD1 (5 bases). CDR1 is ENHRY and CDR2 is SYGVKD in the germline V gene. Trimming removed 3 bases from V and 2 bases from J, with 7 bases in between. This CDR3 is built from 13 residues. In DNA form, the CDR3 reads TGTGCCATCAGTGATCAGGGAAACACTGAAGCTTTCTTT. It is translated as CAISDQGNTEAFF.

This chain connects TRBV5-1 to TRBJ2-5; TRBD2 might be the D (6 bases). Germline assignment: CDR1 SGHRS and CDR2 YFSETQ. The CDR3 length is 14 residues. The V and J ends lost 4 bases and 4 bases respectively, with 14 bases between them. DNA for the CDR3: TGCGCCAGCAGCACCCCGACTAGTTTAGAGACCCAGTACTTC. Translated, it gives CASSTPTSLETQYF. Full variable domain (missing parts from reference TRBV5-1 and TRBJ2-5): KAGVTQTPRYLIKTRGQQVTLSCSPISGHRSVSWYQQTPGQGLQFLFEYFSETQRNKGNFPGRFSGRQFSNSRSEMNVSTLELGDSALYLCASSTPTSLETQYFGPGTRLLVL.

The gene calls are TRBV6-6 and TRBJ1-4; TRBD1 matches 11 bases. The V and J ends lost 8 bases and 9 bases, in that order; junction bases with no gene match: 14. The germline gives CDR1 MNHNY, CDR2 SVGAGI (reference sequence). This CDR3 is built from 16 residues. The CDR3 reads CASSRIGDRGSKKLFF. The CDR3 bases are TGTGCCAGCTCCCGAATCGGGGACAGGGGGTCTAAAAAACTGTTTTTT.

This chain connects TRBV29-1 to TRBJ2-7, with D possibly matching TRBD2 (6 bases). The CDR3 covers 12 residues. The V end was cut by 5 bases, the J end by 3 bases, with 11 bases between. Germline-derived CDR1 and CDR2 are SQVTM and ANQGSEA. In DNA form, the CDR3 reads TGCAGCGTTACCGGGAGCAGCTACGAGCAGTACTTC. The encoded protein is CSVTGSSYEQYF.

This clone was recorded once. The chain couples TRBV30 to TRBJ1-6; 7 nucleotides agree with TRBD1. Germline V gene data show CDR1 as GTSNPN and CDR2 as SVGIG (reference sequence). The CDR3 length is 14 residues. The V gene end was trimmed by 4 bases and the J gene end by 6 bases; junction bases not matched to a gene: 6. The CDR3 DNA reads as TGTGCCTGGATTCTGGCAGGGGGTAATTCACCCCTCCACTTT. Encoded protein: CAWILAGGNSPLHF. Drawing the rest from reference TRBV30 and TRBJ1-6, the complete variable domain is SQTIHQWPATLVQPVGSPLSLECTVEGTSNPNLYWYRQAAGRGLQLLFYSVGIGQISSEVPQNLSASRPQDRQFILSSKKLLLSDSGFYLCAWILAGGNSPLHFGNGTRLTVT.

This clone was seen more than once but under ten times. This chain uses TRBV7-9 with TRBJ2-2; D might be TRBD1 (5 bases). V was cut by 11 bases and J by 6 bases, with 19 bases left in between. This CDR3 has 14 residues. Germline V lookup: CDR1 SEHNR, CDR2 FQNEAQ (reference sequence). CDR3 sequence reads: CAQPIGVNAGELFF. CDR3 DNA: TGTGCCCAACCGATAGGGGTCAACGCCGGGGAGCTGTTTTTT.

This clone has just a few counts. CDR3 sequence: CASSVSSGLNTGELFF. CDR3 nucleotides: TGTGCCAGCAGCGTATCTAGCGGTTTGAACACCGGGGAGCTGTTTTTT. The chain carries TRBV7-2 and TRBJ2-2; 7 nucleotides match TRBD2. This CDR3 spans 16 amino acids. Trimming took 5 bases from V and 1 from J; bases not matched to a gene: 7. The V gene's germline CDR1 is SGHTA and CDR2 FQGNSA.

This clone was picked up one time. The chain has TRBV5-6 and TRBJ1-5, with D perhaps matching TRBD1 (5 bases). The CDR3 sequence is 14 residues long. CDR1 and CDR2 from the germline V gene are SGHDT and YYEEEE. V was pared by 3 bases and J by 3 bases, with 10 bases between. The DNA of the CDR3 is TGTGCCAGCAGCTCCGGGGGACTCAATCAGCCCCAGCATTTT. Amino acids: CASSSGGLNQPQHF.

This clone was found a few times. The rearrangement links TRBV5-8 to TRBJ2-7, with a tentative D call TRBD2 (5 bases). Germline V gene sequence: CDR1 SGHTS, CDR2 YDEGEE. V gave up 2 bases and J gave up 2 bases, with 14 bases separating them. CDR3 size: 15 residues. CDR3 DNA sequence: TGTGCCAGCAGCTTATCGGGGTATGGGGCCTACGAGCAGTACTTC. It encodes CASSLSGYGAYEQYF.

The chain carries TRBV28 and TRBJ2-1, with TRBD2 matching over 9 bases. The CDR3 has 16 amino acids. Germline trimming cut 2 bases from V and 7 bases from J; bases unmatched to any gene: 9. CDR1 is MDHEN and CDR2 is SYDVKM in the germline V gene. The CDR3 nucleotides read TGTGCCAGCAGTTTAGGGGGTAGCGGGAGAGGAAATGAGCAGTTCTTC. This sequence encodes CASSLGGSGRGNEQFF.

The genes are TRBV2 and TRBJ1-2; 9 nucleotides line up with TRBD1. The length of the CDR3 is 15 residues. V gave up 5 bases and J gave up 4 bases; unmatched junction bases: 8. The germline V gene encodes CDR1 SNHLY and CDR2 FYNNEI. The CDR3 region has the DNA TGTGCCAGCAGTAGGGGACAGGGTCGGATCTATGGCTACACCTTC. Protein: CASSRGQGRIYGYTF.

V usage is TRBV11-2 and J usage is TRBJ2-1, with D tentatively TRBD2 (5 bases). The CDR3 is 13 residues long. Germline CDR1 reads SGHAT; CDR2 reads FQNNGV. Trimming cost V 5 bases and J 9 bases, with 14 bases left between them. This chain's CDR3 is CASSHGLLGEQFF. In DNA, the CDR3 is TGTGCCAGCAGCCACGGACTGCTCGGTGAGCAGTTCTTC.

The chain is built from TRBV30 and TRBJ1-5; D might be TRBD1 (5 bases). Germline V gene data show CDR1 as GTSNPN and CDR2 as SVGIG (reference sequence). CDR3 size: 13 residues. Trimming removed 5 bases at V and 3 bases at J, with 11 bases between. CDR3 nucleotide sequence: TGTGCCTGGGGAACACAGGACAATCAGCCCCAGCATTTT. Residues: CAWGTQDNQPQHF.

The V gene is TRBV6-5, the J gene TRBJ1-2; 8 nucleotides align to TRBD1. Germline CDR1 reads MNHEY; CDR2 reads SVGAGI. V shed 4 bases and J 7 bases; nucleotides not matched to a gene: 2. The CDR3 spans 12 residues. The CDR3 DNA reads TGTGCCAGCAGTTTACAGGGGGGTGGCTACACCTTC. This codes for CASSLQGGGYTF.

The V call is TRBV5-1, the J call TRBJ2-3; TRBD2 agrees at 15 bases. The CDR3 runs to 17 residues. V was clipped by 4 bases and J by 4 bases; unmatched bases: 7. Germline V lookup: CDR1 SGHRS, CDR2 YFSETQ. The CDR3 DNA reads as TGCGCCAGCAGCGAAGGGACTAGCGGGAGGTCGGCAGATACGCAGTATTTT. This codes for CASSEGTSGRSADTQYF.

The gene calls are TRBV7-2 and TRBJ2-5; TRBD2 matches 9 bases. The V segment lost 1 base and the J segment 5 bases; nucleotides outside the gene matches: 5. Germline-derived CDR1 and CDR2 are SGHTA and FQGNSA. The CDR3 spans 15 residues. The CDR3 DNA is TGTGCCAGCAGCTTAGTAGCGGGGGAGTGGGAGACCCAGTACTTC. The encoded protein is CASSLVAGEWETQYF.

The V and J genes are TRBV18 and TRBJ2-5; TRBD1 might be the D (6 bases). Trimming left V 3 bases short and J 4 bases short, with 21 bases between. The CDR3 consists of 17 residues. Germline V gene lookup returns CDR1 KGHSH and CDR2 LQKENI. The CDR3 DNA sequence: TGTGCCAGCTCACCCCTACCGCTCCAGGGGAGTGGAGAGACCCAGTACTTC. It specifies CASSPLPLQGSGETQYF.

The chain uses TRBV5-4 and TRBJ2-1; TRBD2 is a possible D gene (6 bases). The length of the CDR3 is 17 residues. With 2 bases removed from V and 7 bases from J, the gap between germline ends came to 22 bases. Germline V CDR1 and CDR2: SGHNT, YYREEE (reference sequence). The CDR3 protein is CASSLAPEGGAGNEQFF. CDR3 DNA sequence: TGTGCCAGCAGCTTAGCCCCGGAGGGTGGAGCTGGGAATGAGCAGTTCTTC.

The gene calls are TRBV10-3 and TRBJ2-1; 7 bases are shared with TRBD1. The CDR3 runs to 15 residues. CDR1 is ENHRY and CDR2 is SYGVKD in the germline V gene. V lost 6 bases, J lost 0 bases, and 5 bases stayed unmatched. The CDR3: CAISQTGSSYNEQFF. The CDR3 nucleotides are TGTGCCATCAGCCAGACAGGGAGCTCCTACAATGAGCAGTTCTTC.